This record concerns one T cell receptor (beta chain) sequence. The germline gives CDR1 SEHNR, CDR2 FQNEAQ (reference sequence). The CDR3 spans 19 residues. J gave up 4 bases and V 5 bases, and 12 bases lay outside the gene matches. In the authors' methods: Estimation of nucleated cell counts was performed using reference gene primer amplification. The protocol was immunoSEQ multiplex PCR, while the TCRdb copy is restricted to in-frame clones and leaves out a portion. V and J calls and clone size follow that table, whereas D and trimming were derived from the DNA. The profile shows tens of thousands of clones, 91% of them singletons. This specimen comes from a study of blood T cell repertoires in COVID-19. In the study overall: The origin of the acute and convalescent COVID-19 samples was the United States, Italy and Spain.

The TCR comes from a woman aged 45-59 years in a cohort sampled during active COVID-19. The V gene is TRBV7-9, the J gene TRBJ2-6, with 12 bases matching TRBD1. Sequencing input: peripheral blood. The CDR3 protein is CASSPGPGQGALGANVLTF. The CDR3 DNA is TGTGCCAGCAGCCCTGGGCCGGGACAGGGGGCGTTAGGGGCCAACGTCCTGACTTTC.